The rows below give T cell receptor beta chains drawn from one sample of a study of T cell changes during pregnancy in multiple sclerosis. Clones were sequenced by immunoSEQ multiplex PCR, and TCRdb holds only the in-frame ones, with some missing. The repertoire consists of 19,000 or so clones, with 88% occurring once and the leading ten covering 4.5% to 7%. Specimen: CD8+ T cells from peripheral blood mononuclear cells, collected after pregnancy. The receptors were sampled from a female donor in good health, enrolled as a control in a pregnancy study. Each CDR3 is given without its conserved first and last residue. A D gene is named only where the DNA matches it firmly.

>TRBJ2-7|TRBV7-9|.
ASSSPTRVYEQY
>TRBJ2-1|TRBV9|.
ASSGTGNEQF
>TRBJ1-2|TRBV5-4|.
ASSLNGGNYGYT
>TRBJ1-2|TRBV7-6|.
ASSLRGMPLDGYT
>TRBJ1-5|TRBV6-1|.
ASSEAAGDGNQPQH
>TRBJ1-3|TRBV4-3|TRBD1
ASSLGVPGQAYSGNTIY
>TRBJ2-3|TRBV7-9|.
ACLGGASSTDTQY
>TRBJ2-5|TRBV9|TRBD2
ASSVSGGGETQY
>TRBJ1-6|TRBV15|.
ATSRDSTRLSGWDSPLH
>TRBJ1-1|TRBV5-5|TRBD1
ASKRQGESTEAF
>TRBJ2-7|TRBV6-1|TRBD1
ASSEAPQGAYEQY
>TRBJ2-2|TRBV30|.
AWSVPGGHTGELF
>TRBJ1-3|TRBV14|.
ASSQVTSLSGNTIY
>TRBJ1-6|TRBV4-1|TRBD1
ASQDRASSYNSPLH
>TRBJ2-7|TRBV29-1|TRBD2
SAEGRQKRGTYEQY
>TRBJ1-1|TRBV4-1|TRBD1
ASSQVMGQGARVDAF
>TRBJ1-2|TRBV30|.
AWSPLTRNGYT
>TRBJ2-3|TRBV5-6|.
ASSWQGFTDTQY
>TRBJ2-7|TRBV4-2|TRBD1
ASSQDESGGSEQY
>TRBJ2-3|TRBV6-4|TRBD2
ASSDETSGGGTDTQY
>TRBJ2-3|TRBV27|TRBD2
ASMQRGGRTDTQY
>TRBJ2-1|TRBV27|TRBD1
ASSLSGTVNEQF
>TRBJ2-1|TRBV5-4|TRBD2
ASSLAIGSGNEQF
>TRBJ2-1|TRBV19|TRBD2
ASSRGAYYNEQF
>TRBJ2-5|TRBV5-6|.
ASSFWGVAQETQY
>TRBJ2-2|TRBV27|TRBD1
ASSQGQGANGGELF
>TRBJ1-1|TRBV6-5|.
ASSYSTVPLNTEAF